This is a list of T cell receptor beta chains from one sample in a study of T cells in localized non-small cell lung cancer. Produced via immunoSEQ multiplex PCR; TCRdb's table is partial and in-frame only. The repertoire includes tens of thousands of clones, 88% of them detected once, and less than 30% sits in the top ten. Material: peripheral blood mononuclear cells, obtained before any cancer treatment. The receptors were sampled from a male donor aged 60 or over with stage II lung adenocarcinoma. Both conserved end residues are part of each CDR3.

>TRBV7-9|TRBJ2-7
CASSPGQGKSYEQYF
>TRBV11-2|TRBJ2-7
CASSTDSYEQYF
>TRBV18|TRBJ2-7
CASSPIFTGGSYEQYF
>TRBV12-5|TRBJ2-3
CASGLGVLATDTQYF
>TRBV10-3|TRBJ2-1
CAISQLAETGEQFF
>TRBV27|TRBJ2-7
CASSFGQGRDYEQYF
>TRBV4-1|TRBJ2-3
CASSQASRTTDTQYF
>TRBV5-1|TRBJ2-3
CASSSRLASTDTQYF
>TRBV29-1|TRBJ1-4
CSVWSRGGATNEKLFF
>TRBV2|TRBJ1-4
CASRRDRGRETNEKLFF
>TRBV6-1|TRBJ2-7
CASSVHYEQYF
>TRBV7-9|TRBJ1-2
CASSPSLTGDGGYTF
>TRBV18|TRBJ2-2
CASSPVNTGELFF
>TRBV7-9|TRBJ1-4
CASSWGQVLNEKLFF
>TRBV19|TRBJ1-2
CASSPGQGNYGYTF
>TRBV2|TRBJ2-5
CASSETLPTRTQYF